This T cell receptor beta chain was retrieved from a study of OX40 agonist ivuxolimab in advanced cancers. Study-wide context: Intravenous ivuxolimab at 0.01 to 10 mg/kg was given to patients every 2 weeks. General study results and limits: Blood T cells, both CD4+ and CD8+, expanded clonally by week 6 at 0.1 to 3.0 mg/kg.

This CDR3 is 14 amino acids long. Deletions cut 8 bases from V and 0 bases from J, with 11 bases between. Germline V lookup: CDR1 LNHDA, CDR2 SQIVND (reference sequence). Of note for this clone: Its antigen is as yet unknown.

Patients were ruled out by autoimmune disease history or systemic immunosuppression. At baseline, cycle 4 day 1, and cycle 7 day 1, blood was sampled. Assay: immunoSEQ multiplex PCR; the TCRdb copy retains only in-frame clones and omits some. The sample records about 69,000 clones, approximately 90% being singletons. This specimen was CD4+ or CD8+ T cells sorted from blood, taken in a trial of the OX40 agonist ivuxolimab. This clonotype was sampled from an adult with an advanced solid tumor such as melanoma, head and neck, liver or kidney cancer. The chain recombines TRBV19 with TRBJ2-1, with D possibly being TRBD2 (6 bases). The CDR3 DNA reads as TGTGCCAGTCAGACTAGTTTCTCCTACAATGAGCAGTTCTTC. Amino acids: CASQTSFSYNEQFF.